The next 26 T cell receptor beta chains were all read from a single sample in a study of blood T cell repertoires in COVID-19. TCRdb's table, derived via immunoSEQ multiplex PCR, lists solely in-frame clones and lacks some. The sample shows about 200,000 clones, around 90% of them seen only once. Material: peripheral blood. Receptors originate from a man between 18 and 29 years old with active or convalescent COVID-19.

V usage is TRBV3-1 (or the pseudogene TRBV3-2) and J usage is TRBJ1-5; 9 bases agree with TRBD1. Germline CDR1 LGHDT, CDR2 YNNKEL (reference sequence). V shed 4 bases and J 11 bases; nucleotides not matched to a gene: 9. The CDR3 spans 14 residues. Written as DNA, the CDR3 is TGTGCCAGCAGCCCGTCTACGACAGGGGGGACCCAGCATTTT. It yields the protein CASSPSTTGGTQHF.

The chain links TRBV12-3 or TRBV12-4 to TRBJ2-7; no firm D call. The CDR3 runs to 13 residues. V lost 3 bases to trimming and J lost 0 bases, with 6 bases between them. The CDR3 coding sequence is TGTGCCAGCAGTTTTACAGTCTCCTACGAGCAGTACTTC. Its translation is CASSFTVSYEQYF.

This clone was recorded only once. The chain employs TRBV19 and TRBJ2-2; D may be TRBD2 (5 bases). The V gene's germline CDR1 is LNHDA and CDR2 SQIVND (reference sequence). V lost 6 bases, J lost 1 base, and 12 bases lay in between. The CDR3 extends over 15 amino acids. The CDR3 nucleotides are TGTGCCAGTAGGAGTTCCGGGGTGAACACCGGGGAGCTGTTTTTT. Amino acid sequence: CASRSSGVNTGELFF.

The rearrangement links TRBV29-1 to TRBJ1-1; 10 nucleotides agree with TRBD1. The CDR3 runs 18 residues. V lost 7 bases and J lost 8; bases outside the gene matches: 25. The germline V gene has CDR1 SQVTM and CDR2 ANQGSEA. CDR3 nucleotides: TGCAGCGCCACTACAATCAGGATAGACCCGGGACAGGGGCGGGAAGCTTTCTTT. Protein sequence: CSATTIRIDPGQGREAFF.

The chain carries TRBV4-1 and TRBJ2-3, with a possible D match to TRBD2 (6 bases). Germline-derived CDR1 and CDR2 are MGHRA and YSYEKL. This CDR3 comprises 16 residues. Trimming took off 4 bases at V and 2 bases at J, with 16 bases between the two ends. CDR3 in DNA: TGCGCCAGCAGCCCAGAGGGGCGGGGAACCACAGATACGCAGTATTTT. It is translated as CASSPEGRGTTDTQYF.

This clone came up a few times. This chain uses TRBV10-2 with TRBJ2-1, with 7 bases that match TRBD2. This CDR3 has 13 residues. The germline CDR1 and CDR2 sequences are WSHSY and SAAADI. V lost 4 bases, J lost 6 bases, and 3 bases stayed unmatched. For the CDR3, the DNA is TGCGCCAGCAGTGGGACTAGTTCCAATGAGCAGTTCTTC. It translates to CASSGTSSNEQFF.

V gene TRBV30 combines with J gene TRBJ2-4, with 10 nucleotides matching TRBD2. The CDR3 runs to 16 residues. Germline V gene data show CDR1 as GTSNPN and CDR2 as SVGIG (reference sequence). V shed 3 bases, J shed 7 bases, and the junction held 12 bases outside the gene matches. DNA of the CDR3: TGTGCCTGGAGATTTCGTGCTAGCGGGAGAAGTAACATTCAGTACTTC. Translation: CAWRFRASGRSNIQYF.

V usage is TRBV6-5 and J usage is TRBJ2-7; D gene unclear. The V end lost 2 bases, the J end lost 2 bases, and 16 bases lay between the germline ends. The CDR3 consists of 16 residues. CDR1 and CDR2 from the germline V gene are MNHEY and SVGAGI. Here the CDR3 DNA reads TGTGCCAGCAGTTACGTTTCCCGTGCCCCTACCTACGAGCAGTACTTC. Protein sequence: CASSYVSRAPTYEQYF.

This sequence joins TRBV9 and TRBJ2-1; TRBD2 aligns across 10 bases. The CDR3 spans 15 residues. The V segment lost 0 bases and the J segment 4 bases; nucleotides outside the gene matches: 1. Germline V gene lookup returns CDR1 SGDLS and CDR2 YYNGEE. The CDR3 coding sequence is TGTGCCAGCAGCGTAGATAGCGGGAGGTACAATGAGCAGTTCTTC. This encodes CASSVDSGRYNEQFF.

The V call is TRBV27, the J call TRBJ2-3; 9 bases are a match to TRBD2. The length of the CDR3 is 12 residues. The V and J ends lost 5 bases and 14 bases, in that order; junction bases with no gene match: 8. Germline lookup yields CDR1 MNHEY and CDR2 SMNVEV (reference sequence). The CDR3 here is CASSQTGTSSYF. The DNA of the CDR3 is TGTGCCAGCAGTCAAACCGGGACTAGCTCGTATTTT.

The CDR3 region is CASSPLAGQPQHF. In nucleotides, the CDR3 is TGTGCCAGCAGCCCTTTGGCGGGTCAGCCCCAGCATTTT. This sequence joins TRBV5-5 and TRBJ1-5; no definite D call. Trimming removed 4 bases from V and 6 bases from J, with 11 bases in between. CDR3 length: 13 amino acids. Germline loops: CDR1 SGHKS, CDR2 YYEKEE (reference sequence).

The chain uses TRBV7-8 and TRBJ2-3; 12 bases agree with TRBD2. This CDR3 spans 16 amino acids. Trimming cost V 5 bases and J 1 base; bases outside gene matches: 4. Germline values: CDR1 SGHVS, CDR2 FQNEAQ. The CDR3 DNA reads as TGTGCCAGCAGCCGAAGGACTAGCGGGGGCACAGATACGCAGTATTTT. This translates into CASSRRTSGGTDTQYF.

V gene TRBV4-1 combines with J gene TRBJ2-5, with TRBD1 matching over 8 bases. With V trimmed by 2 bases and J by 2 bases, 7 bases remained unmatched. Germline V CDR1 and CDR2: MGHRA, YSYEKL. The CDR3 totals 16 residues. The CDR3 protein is CASSQNMTGVQETQYF. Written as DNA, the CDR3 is TGCGCCAGCAGCCAAAACATGACAGGGGTTCAAGAGACCCAGTACTTC.

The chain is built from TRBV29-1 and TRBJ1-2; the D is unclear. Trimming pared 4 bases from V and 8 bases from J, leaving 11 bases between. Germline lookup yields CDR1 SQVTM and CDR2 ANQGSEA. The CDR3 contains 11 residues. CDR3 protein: CSVGRARGYTF. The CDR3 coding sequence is TGCAGCGTTGGGAGGGCGAGGGGCTACACCTTC.

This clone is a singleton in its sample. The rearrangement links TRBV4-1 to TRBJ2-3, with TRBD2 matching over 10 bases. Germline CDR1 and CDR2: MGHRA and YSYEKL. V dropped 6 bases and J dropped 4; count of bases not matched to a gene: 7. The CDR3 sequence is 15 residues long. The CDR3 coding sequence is TGCGCCAGCAGTTACCTAGCGGGAGTAGCAGATACGCAGTATTTT. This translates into CASSYLAGVADTQYF.

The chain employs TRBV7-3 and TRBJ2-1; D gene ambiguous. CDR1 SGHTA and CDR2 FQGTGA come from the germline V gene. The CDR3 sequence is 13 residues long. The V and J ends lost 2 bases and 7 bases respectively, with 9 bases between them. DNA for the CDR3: TGTGCCAGCAGCTTACCGCCTACTAATGAGCAGTTCTTC. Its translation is CASSLPPTNEQFF.

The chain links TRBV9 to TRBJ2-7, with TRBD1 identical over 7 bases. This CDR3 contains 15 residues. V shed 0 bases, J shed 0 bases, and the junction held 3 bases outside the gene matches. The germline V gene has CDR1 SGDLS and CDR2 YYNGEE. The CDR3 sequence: CASSVEAGGSYEQYF. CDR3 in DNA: TGTGCCAGCAGCGTAGAGGCAGGGGGCTCCTACGAGCAGTACTTC.

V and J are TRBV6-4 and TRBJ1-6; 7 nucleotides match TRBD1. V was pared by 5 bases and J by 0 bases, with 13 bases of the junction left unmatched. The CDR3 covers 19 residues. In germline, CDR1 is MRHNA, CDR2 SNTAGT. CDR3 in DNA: TGTGCCAGCAGTCCATTCGGCGAGACAGGGAGCTCCTATAATTCACCCCTCCACTTT. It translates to CASSPFGETGSSYNSPLHF.

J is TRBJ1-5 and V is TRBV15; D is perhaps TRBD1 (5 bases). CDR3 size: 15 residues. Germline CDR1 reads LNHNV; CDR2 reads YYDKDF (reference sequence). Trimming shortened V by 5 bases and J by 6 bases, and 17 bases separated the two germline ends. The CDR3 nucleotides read TGTGCCACCAGCCCGTCATTAGGGGAAGCTCAGCCCCAGCATTTT. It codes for CATSPSLGEAQPQHF.

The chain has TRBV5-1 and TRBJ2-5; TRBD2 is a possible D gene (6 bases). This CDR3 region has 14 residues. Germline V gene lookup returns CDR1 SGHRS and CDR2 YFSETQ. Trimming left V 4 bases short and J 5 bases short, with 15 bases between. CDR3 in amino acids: CASSGGVTTETQYF. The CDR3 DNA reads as TGCGCCAGCAGCGGCGGGGTGACTACGGAGACCCAGTACTTC.

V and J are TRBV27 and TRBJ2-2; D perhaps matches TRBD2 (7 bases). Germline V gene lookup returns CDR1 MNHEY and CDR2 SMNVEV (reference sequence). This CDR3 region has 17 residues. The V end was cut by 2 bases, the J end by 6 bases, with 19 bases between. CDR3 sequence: CASSLPNVGGVAGELFF. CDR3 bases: TGTGCCAGCAGTTTACCCAATGTAGGGGGGGTCGCCGGGGAGCTGTTTTTT.

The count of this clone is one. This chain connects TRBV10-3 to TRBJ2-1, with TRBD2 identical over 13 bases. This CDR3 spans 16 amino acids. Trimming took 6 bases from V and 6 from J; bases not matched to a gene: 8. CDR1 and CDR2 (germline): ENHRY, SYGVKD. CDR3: CAISSLGLAGVNEQFF. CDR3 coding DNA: TGTGCCATCAGCTCGTTAGGACTAGCGGGAGTCAATGAGCAGTTCTTC.

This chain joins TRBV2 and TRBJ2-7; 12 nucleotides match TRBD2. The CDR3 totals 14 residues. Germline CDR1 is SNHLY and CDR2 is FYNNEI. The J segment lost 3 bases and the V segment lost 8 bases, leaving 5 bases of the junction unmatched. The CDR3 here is CASDQTSGSYEQYF. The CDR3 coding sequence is TGTGCCAGCGACCAGACTAGCGGGAGCTACGAGCAGTACTTC.

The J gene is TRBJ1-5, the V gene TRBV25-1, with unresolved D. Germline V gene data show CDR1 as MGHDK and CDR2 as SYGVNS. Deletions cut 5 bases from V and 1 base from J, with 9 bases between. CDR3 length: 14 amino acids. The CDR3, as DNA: TGTGCCAGCAGTACCAGGCAGAGCAATCAGCCCCAGCATTTT. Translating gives CASSTRQSNQPQHF. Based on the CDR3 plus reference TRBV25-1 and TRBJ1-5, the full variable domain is EADIYQTPRYLVIGTGKKITLECSQTMGHDKMYWYQQDPGMELHLIHYSYGVNSTEKGDLSSESTVSRIRTEHFPLTLESARPSHTSQYLCASSTRQSNQPQHFGDGTRLSIL.

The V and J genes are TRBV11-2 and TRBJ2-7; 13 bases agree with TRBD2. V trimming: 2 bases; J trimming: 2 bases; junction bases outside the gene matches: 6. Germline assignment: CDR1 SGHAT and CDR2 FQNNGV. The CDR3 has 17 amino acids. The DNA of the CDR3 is TGTGCCAGCAGCTTAATCCGGGGACTAGCGGGAACCTACGAGCAGTACTTC. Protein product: CASSLIRGLAGTYEQYF.

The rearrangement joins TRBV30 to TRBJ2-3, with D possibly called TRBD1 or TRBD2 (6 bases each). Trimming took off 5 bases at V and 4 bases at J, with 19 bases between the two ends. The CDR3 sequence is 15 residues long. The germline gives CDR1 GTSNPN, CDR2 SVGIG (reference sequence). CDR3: CAWGGRSVGPDTQYF. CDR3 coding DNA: TGTGCCTGGGGGGGGCGGAGCGTGGGTCCAGATACGCAGTATTTT. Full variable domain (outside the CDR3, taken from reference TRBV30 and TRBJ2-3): SQTIHQWPATLVQPVGSPLSLECTVEGTSNPNLYWYRQAAGRGLQLLFYSVGIGQISSEVPQNLSASRPQDRQFILSSKKLLLSDSGFYLCAWGGRSVGPDTQYFGPGTRLTVL.